These 31 T cell receptor beta chains originate from one sample sequenced in a study of response to subunit inactivated influenza vaccine. TCRdb ran MiXCR on the RT-PCR reads and lists one entry per CDR3 protein. In the table there are around 570,000 distinct CDR3 sequences, about 11% of which are singletons. These records were also assigned to another study, of T cells expressing NK-cell markers. As that study records: For TCR beta, cDNA was produced by 5'RACE template switching with UMIs.

Sequencing was performed on PBMCs from blood, taken on the day of vaccination. All receptors come from a man aged 50 or older who received an inactivated influenza vaccine.

The gene calls are TRBV27 and TRBJ2-1, with 10 bases that match TRBD2. CDR1 and CDR2 (germline): MNHEY, SMNVEV (reference sequence). With V trimmed by 4 bases and J by 8 bases, 8 bases remained unmatched. The CDR3 loop spans 15 amino acids. The CDR3 DNA is TGTGCCAGCAGTTCGGGACTAGCGAGTACACATGAGCAGTTCTTC. Its translation: CASSSGLASTHEQFF.

This clonotype occurred a few times. The chain uses TRBV5-1 and TRBJ1-2; the match to TRBD1 covers 7 bases. V lost 4 bases and J lost 6; bases outside the gene matches: 9. This CDR3 contains 14 residues. Germline-derived CDR1 and CDR2 are SGHRS and YFSETQ. The CDR3 DNA follows: TGCGCCAGCAGCCTAACAGGGGATTCCGATGGCTACACCTTC. It codes for CASSLTGDSDGYTF.

This clonotype was observed many times. The CDR3 bases are TGTGCCAGCAGCTTGGATGGTGTCGGGGAGCTGTTTTTT. Protein sequence: CASSLDGVGELFF. The chain couples TRBV2 to TRBJ2-2, with no clear D. CDR3 length: 13 residues. Germline CDR1 reads SNHLY; CDR2 reads FYNNEI. Trimming pared 6 bases from V and 7 bases from J, leaving 12 bases between. The entire variable domain, with the rest obtained from reference TRBV2 and TRBJ2-2, is as follows: EPEVTQTPSHQVTQMGQEVILRCVPISNHLYFYWYRQILGQKVEFLVSFYNNEISEKSEIFDDQFSVERPDGSNFTLKIRSTKLEDSAMYFCASSLDGVGELFFGEGSRLTVL.

The V and J genes are TRBV5-1 and TRBJ2-1; D remains ambiguous. Germline values: CDR1 SGHRS, CDR2 YFSETQ. The CDR3 extends over 14 amino acids. V lost 0 bases and J lost 5, with 9 bases in between. CDR3 loop: CASSLGSGNNEQFF. The CDR3 DNA reads TGCGCCAGCAGCTTGGGGTCGGGCAACAATGAGCAGTTCTTC.

J is TRBJ2-2 and V is TRBV27, with D unresolved. V gave up 4 bases and J gave up 6 bases, with 12 bases separating them. Germline CDR1 and CDR2: MNHEY and SMNVEV (reference sequence). The CDR3 runs to 14 residues. CDR3 coding DNA: TGTGCCAGCAGTTCCTTTGGAAGGGCCGGGGAGCTGTTTTTT. Translation gives CASSSFGRAGELFF.

This chain uses TRBV7-9 with TRBJ2-1; 7 nucleotides line up with TRBD2. The J segment lost 3 bases and the V segment lost 8 bases, leaving 10 bases of the junction unmatched. The CDR3 covers 15 residues. Germline V CDR1 and CDR2: SEHNR, FQNEAQ (reference sequence). CDR3 bases: TGTGCCAGCGAGCTAGGAGCGGGGTTCTACAATGAGCAGTTCTTC. Translated, it gives CASELGAGFYNEQFF.

The CDR3: CASSQVGLAGRSSYEQYF. Written as DNA, the CDR3 is TGTGCCAGCAGCCAAGTGGGCCTAGCGGGACGGAGCTCCTACGAGCAGTACTTC. The V gene is TRBV3-1, the J gene TRBJ2-7; 9 bases line up with TRBD2. CDR1 and CDR2 from the germline V gene are LGHDT and YNNKEL (reference sequence). CDR3 length equals 18 residues. J was trimmed by 0 bases and V by 1 base; bases with no gene match: 10.

The V call is TRBV7-9, the J call TRBJ2-5, with 7 bases matching TRBD2. V gave up 1 base and J gave up 2 bases; unmatched junction bases: 10. Germline assignment: CDR1 SEHNR and CDR2 FQNEAQ (reference sequence). The CDR3 length is 17 residues. CDR3 coding DNA: TGTGCCAGCAGCTTAGGCAGCGGGACTAACGGACAAGAGACCCAGTACTTC. Its protein is CASSLGSGTNGQETQYF. The variable domain in full, completed from reference TRBV7-9 and TRBJ2-5, reads DTGVSQNPRHKITKRGQNVTFRCDPISEHNRLYWYRQTLGQGPEFLTYFQNEAQLEKSRLLSDRFSAERPKGSFSTLEIQRTEQGDSAMYLCASSLGSGTNGQETQYFGPGTRLLVL.

The chain employs TRBV20-1 and TRBJ2-3, with a weak D call TRBD1 (5 bases). CDR3 length: 13 amino acids. V lost 6 bases and J 0 bases, leaving 10 bases between the germline ends. Germline V CDR1 and CDR2: DFQATT, SNEGSKA (reference sequence). This chain's CDR3 is CSATRQSTDTQYF. The DNA for the CDR3 is TGCAGTGCAACCCGACAGAGCACAGATACGCAGTATTTT.

This chain links TRBV7-6 with TRBJ2-5; TRBD2 matches 9 bases. V gave up 4 bases and J gave up 6 bases; unmatched junction bases: 6. The germline gives CDR1 SGHVS, CDR2 FNYEAQ. The CDR3 runs 14 residues. The CDR3 is CASSWGSGGKTQYF. In nucleotides, the CDR3 is TGTGCCAGCAGCTGGGGTAGCGGGGGAAAGACCCAGTACTTC.

The chain uses TRBV2 and TRBJ1-1; weak D call: TRBD1 (5 bases). From germline, CDR1 is SNHLY and CDR2 FYNNEI. This CDR3 has 15 amino acids. Trimming took 6 bases from V and 2 from J, leaving 16 bases between them. CDR3 in amino acids: CASRHGTAFNTEAFF. In DNA, the CDR3 is TGTGCCAGCAGGCACGGGACGGCATTCAACACTGAAGCTTTCTTT.

The rearrangement uses TRBV7-9 and TRBJ2-7, with D hard to call. The CDR3 length is 12 residues. Germline CDR1 is SEHNR and CDR2 is FQNEAQ (reference sequence). The ends were cut back, 3 bases at V and 6 bases at J, with 9 bases in the middle. The DNA of the CDR3 is TGTGCCAGCAGCTTGTCGAAACTCGAGCAGTACTTC. This gives the protein CASSLSKLEQYF.

This clonotype was counted at least ten times. V is TRBV2 and J is TRBJ2-1, with 9 bases fitting TRBD1. V trimming: 4 bases; J trimming: 5 bases; junction bases outside the gene matches: 6. This CDR3 has 15 residues. Germline values: CDR1 SNHLY, CDR2 FYNNEI. The CDR3 sequence: CASSVGQGDHNEQFF. CDR3 in DNA: TGTGCCAGCAGTGTGGGACAGGGTGACCACAATGAGCAGTTCTTC.

The chain combines TRBV20-1 with TRBJ2-1; a weak D match, TRBD2 (6 bases). Germline loops: CDR1 DFQATT, CDR2 SNEGSKA (reference sequence). There are 16 residues in the CDR3. V was trimmed by 1 base and J by 0 bases, leaving 13 bases between them. The CDR3 here is CSARAGTPSSYNEQFF. As DNA, the CDR3 is TGCAGTGCTAGAGCCGGGACTCCGAGCTCCTACAATGAGCAGTTCTTC.

This clonotype was observed a handful of times. The chain joins TRBV15 to TRBJ1-5, with D unresolved. This CDR3 contains 17 residues. CDR1 is LNHNV and CDR2 is YYDKDF in the germline V gene (reference sequence). The V end was cut by 1 base, the J end by 6 bases, with 19 bases between. The CDR3 region has the DNA TGTGCCACCAGCAGAGTAAGGCAGGTGGATTCCACTCAGCCCCAGCATTTT. Amino acids: CATSRVRQVDSTQPQHF. The full variable domain, with the rest looked up from reference TRBV15 and TRBJ1-5, is DAMVIQNPRYQVTQFGKPVTLSCSQTLNHNVMYWYQQKSSQAPKLLFHYYDKDFNNEADTPDNFQSRRPNTSFCFLDIRSPGLGDTAMYLCATSRVRQVDSTQPQHFGDGTRLSIL.

A few counts support this clonotype. This sequence joins TRBV28 and TRBJ2-2; TRBD2 aligns across 8 bases. This CDR3 is 17 amino acids long. Germline assignment: CDR1 MDHEN and CDR2 SYDVKM. Trimming took 5 bases from V and 2 from J; bases not matched to a gene: 10. DNA for the CDR3: TGTGCCAGCAGTCTCCTATCGGGACTAGTTAACACCGGGGAGCTGTTTTTT. This encodes CASSLLSGLVNTGELFF.

The rearrangement joins TRBV11-1 to TRBJ2-7; TRBD2 matches at 8 bases. Germline V gene data show CDR1 as SGHAT and CDR2 as FQDESV (reference sequence). CDR3 size: 15 residues. V was pared by 4 bases and J by 2 bases, with 7 bases of the junction left unmatched. The CDR3 loop is CASSYGLAGTYEQYF. CDR3 sequence (DNA): TGTGCCAGCAGCTACGGACTAGCCGGAACCTACGAGCAGTACTTC.

This sequence joins TRBV11-2 and TRBJ2-7; 9 nucleotides match TRBD1. V shed 5 bases, J shed 5 bases, and the junction held 13 bases outside the gene matches. Germline V lookup: CDR1 SGHAT, CDR2 FQNNGV. The CDR3 loop spans 16 amino acids. Written as DNA, the CDR3 is TGTGCCAGCAGCCACATCCCGGGACAGGGCTTCCACGAGCAGTACTTC. Amino acid sequence: CASSHIPGQGFHEQYF.

The chain carries TRBV6-1 and TRBJ1-5, with D unresolved. The CDR3 sequence is 13 residues long. Germline V gene sequence: CDR1 MNHNS, CDR2 SASEGT. Trimming shortened V by 7 bases and J by 5 bases, and 12 bases separated the two germline ends. The CDR3 DNA reads TGTGCCAGCACTAACGACCGTTATCAGCCCCAGCATTTT. This codes for CASTNDRYQPQHF.

V usage is TRBV15 and J usage is TRBJ2-5, with TRBD2 matching over 7 bases. Trimming removed 1 base from V and 5 bases from J; junction bases left unmatched: 10. The V gene's germline CDR1 is LNHNV and CDR2 YYDKDF (reference sequence). The CDR3 contains 16 residues. In nucleotides, the CDR3 is TGTGCCACCAGCAGAGTCTTTGCGGGAGCCGGGGAGACCCAGTACTTC. It codes for CATSRVFAGAGETQYF. Filled out from reference TRBV15 and TRBJ2-5, the complete variable domain reads DAMVIQNPRYQVTQFGKPVTLSCSQTLNHNVMYWYQQKSSQAPKLLFHYYDKDFNNEADTPDNFQSRRPNTSFCFLDIRSPGLGDTAMYLCATSRVFAGAGETQYFGPGTRLLVL.

This clonotype was seen a handful of times. The V and J genes are TRBV7-2 and TRBJ2-7, with 7 bases lining up with TRBD1. Trimming took 5 bases from V and 4 from J; bases not matched to a gene: 2. CDR3 length equals 12 residues. Germline CDR1 reads SGHTA; CDR2 reads FQGNSA. As DNA, the CDR3 is TGTGCCAGCAGCGTGACAGGGTACGAGCAGTACTTC. This encodes CASSVTGYEQYF.

This clonotype was detected a few times. Written as DNA, the CDR3 is TGCAGCGTTGAAGCCCGACTGAACAATGAGCAGTTCTTC. Amino acid sequence: CSVEARLNNEQFF. The rearrangement uses TRBV29-1 and TRBJ2-1; no firm D call. Trimming removed 1 base from V and 5 bases from J, with 9 bases in between. The CDR3 extends over 13 amino acids. The germline gives CDR1 SQVTM, CDR2 ANQGSEA.

This clonotype was observed at least ten times. This chain links TRBV12-3 or TRBV12-4 with TRBJ2-7, with TRBD2 matching 11 bases. V lost 7 bases, J lost 3 bases, and 5 bases stayed unmatched. The CDR3 spans 14 residues. The CDR3 region has the DNA TGTGCCAGCACCGGGACTAGCGGAGGCTACGAGCAGTACTTC. It specifies CASTGTSGGYEQYF.

This clonotype was recorded a few times. The chain couples TRBV27 to TRBJ2-3; 9 positions match TRBD2. Germline CDR1 MNHEY, CDR2 SMNVEV (reference sequence). CDR3 length: 18 residues. The ends lost 6 bases at V and 0 bases at J; junction bases unmatched: 13. CDR3 bases: TGTGCCAGCAGCCCCTATCGGGCTAGCGGGGTTAGCACAGATACGCAGTATTTT. Its protein product is CASSPYRASGVSTDTQYF.

This clonotype has just a few counts. The chain joins TRBV27 to TRBJ1-1; D remains ambiguous. In germline, CDR1 is MNHEY, CDR2 SMNVEV (reference sequence). The germline V and J ends were trimmed by 4 bases and 0 bases, with 12 bases remaining between them. The CDR3 length is 15 residues. CDR3 nucleotides: TGTGCCAGCAGTTCGGCGAGGGATGTGAACACTGAAGCTTTCTTT. Residues: CASSSARDVNTEAFF.

The V gene is TRBV20-1, the J gene TRBJ1-2; D remains ambiguous. V lost 6 bases to trimming and J lost 0 bases, with 5 bases between them. Germline CDR1 DFQATT, CDR2 SNEGSKA (reference sequence). The CDR3 covers 11 residues. The CDR3 protein is CSAGANYGYTF. The CDR3 nucleotides are TGCAGTGCCGGGGCTAACTATGGCTACACCTTC.

The V gene is TRBV5-1, the J gene TRBJ2-7; possibly TRBD1 for D (6 bases). The CDR3 is made up of 13 amino acids. Deletions cut 3 bases from V and 6 bases from J, with 13 bases between. The V gene's germline CDR1 is SGHRS and CDR2 YFSETQ. The CDR3 protein is CASSSSYRAEQYF. The CDR3 bases are TGCGCCAGCAGCTCCTCCTACAGGGCCGAGCAGTACTTC. Based on the CDR3 plus reference TRBV5-1 and TRBJ2-7, the full variable domain is KAGVTQTPRYLIKTRGQQVTLSCSPISGHRSVSWYQQTPGQGLQFLFEYFSETQRNKGNFPGRFSGRQFSNSRSEMNVSTLELGDSALYLCASSSSYRAEQYFGPGTRLTVT.

This clonotype was seen more than once but under ten times. The chain links TRBV5-1 to TRBJ2-7; D may be TRBD1 (6 bases). CDR1 SGHRS and CDR2 YFSETQ come from the germline V gene. V lost 1 base to trimming and J lost 4 bases, with 15 bases between them. The CDR3 is 15 residues long. The CDR3 DNA sequence: TGCGCCAGCAGCTTGTCGGCCCGAGGGGGTTACGAGCAGTACTTC. Translated: CASSLSARGGYEQYF.

The CDR3 sequence is CASSSGRTSYNEQFF. The CDR3 coding sequence is TGTGCCAGCAGCTCGGGACGGACTTCCTACAATGAGCAGTTCTTC. The chain employs TRBV7-3 and TRBJ2-1; possibly TRBD1 or TRBD2 for D (5 bases each). V was trimmed by 4 bases and J by 1 base, leaving 11 bases between them. Per germline, CDR1 SGHTA and CDR2 FQGTGA. The CDR3 contains 15 residues. Variable domain in full (rest from reference TRBV7-3 and TRBJ2-1): GAGVSQTPSNKVTEKGKYVELRCDPISGHTALYWYRQSLGQGPEFLIYFQGTGAADDSGLPNDRFFAVRPEGSVSTLKIQRTERGDSAVYLCASSSGRTSYNEQFFGPGTRLTVL.

This chain joins TRBV6-1 and TRBJ2-3; 7 bases map to TRBD1. Looked up from germline, CDR1 is MNHNS and CDR2 is SASEGT. The V segment lost 6 bases and the J segment 0 bases; nucleotides outside the gene matches: 3. The CDR3 is made up of 14 amino acids. CDR3 loop: CASRGTVSTDTQYF. CDR3 nucleotide sequence: TGTGCCAGCAGGGGGACAGTAAGCACAGATACGCAGTATTTT.

This clonotype was detected many times. This chain uses TRBV29-1 with TRBJ2-2; D is possibly TRBD1 (6 bases). The germline CDR1 and CDR2 sequences are SQVTM and ANQGSEA. The germline V and J ends were trimmed by 4 bases and 1 base, with 7 bases remaining between them. The CDR3 has 13 residues. CDR3 DNA: TGCAGCGTTGGACAGGTGAACACCGGGGAGCTGTTTTTT. This gives the protein CSVGQVNTGELFF.